These 7 T cell receptor beta chains came from one sample sequenced in a study of cytomegalovirus exposure and HLA in healthy donors. The primer mix had 60 Vbeta and 13 Jbeta primers. Sequencing was performed with immunoSEQ multiplex PCR; in TCRdb, only in-frame clones are kept and a portion is missing. In the table there are around 130,000 clones, about four fifths of which are singletons. What was sequenced was PBMCs. Source of these receptors: a young man in good health and CMV-seronegative.

This clone came up once. The chain recombines TRBV30 with TRBJ1-2, with D possibly matching TRBD1 (5 bases). V lost 3 bases and J lost 2, with 7 bases in between. Germline CDR1 and CDR2: GTSNPN and SVGIG (reference sequence). The CDR3 has 12 residues. The CDR3 DNA sequence: TGTGCCTGGAGGGGGGGAAACTATGGCTACACCTTC. It is translated as CAWRGGNYGYTF.

J is TRBJ2-3 and V is TRBV7-9, with 12 bases fitting TRBD2. The germline V gene has CDR1 SEHNR and CDR2 FQNEAQ (reference sequence). J gave up 9 bases and V 1 base, and 5 bases lay outside the gene matches. The CDR3 is made up of 15 amino acids. The CDR3 loop reads CASSLGTSGTGTQYF. The CDR3 nucleotides are TGTGCCAGCAGCTTAGGGACTAGCGGGACCGGGACGCAGTATTTT.

This clone showed up many times. V is TRBV2 and J is TRBJ2-7, with 10 positions matching TRBD1. Per the germline V gene, CDR1 is SNHLY and CDR2 is FYNNEI. The junction had 6 bases not matched to a gene; V was cut back by 5 bases and J by 2 bases. This CDR3 is built from 15 residues. Written as DNA, the CDR3 is TGTGCCAGCAGTAGCGGGACAGGGGACCCCTACGAGCAGTACGTC. Translation gives CASSSGTGDPYEQYV.

This chain links TRBV6-6 with TRBJ1-3; D ambiguous. The CDR3 contains 16 residues. The germline CDR1 and CDR2 sequences are MNHNY and SVGAGI (reference sequence). V lost 6 bases, J lost 0 bases, and 15 bases lay in between. CDR3 loop: CASRRAAGSSGNTIYF. In nucleotides, the CDR3 is TGTGCCAGCAGAAGGGCTGCGGGGAGCTCTGGAAACACCATATATTTT.

This clone was counted between two and nine times. V is TRBV6-4 and J is TRBJ1-1, with D possibly being TRBD1 (6 bases). The CDR3 is made up of 13 amino acids. The V and J ends lost 6 bases and 1 base respectively, with 9 bases between them. Germline V gives CDR1 MRHNA, CDR2 SNTAGT. CDR3 protein: CASSQDRNTEAFF. DNA of the CDR3: TGTGCCAGCAGCCAGGACAGGAACACTGAAGCTTTCTTT.

This rearrangement joins TRBV5-1 to TRBJ1-6; the D gene is possibly TRBD1 (6 bases). The CDR3 is 15 residues long. The V end was cut by 5 bases, the J end by 7 bases, with 16 bases between. Germline V gene lookup returns CDR1 SGHRS and CDR2 YFSETQ. The CDR3 here is CASSPLGQHNSPLHF. The CDR3 nucleotides are TGCGCCAGCAGTCCTCTTGGACAGCACAATTCACCCCTCCACTTT.

The chain employs TRBV7-2 and TRBJ2-1, with 12 bases aligning to TRBD2. This CDR3 spans 15 amino acids. Germline V gives CDR1 SGHTA, CDR2 FQGNSA. V dropped 5 bases and J dropped 8; count of bases not matched to a gene: 7. Here the CDR3 reads CASSARLAGVYEQFF. DNA of the CDR3: TGTGCCAGCAGCGCAAGACTAGCGGGAGTTTATGAGCAGTTCTTC.